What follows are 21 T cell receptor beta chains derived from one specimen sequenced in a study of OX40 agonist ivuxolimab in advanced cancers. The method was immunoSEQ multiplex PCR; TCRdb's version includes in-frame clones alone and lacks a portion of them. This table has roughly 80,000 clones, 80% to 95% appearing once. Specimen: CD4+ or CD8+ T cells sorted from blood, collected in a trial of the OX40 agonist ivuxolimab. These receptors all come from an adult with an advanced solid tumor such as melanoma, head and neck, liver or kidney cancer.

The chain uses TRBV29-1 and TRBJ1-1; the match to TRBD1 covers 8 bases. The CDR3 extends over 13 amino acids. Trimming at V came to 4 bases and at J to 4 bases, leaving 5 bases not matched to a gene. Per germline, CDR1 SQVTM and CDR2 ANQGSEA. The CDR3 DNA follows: TGCAGCGTTGCAACAGGGGGGGTCACTGAAGCTTTCTTT. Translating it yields CSVATGGVTEAFF.

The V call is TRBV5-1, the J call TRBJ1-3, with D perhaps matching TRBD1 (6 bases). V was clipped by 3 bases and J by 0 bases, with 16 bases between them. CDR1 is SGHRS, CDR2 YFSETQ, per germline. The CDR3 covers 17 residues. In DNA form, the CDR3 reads TGCGCCAGCAGCTCAAGACCACAGGGCAACTCTGGAAACACCATATATTTT. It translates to CASSSRPQGNSGNTIYF.

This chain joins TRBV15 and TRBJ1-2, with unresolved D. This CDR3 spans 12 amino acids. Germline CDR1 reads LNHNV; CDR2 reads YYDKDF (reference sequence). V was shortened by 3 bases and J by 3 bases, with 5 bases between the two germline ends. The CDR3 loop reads CATSSLDYGYTF. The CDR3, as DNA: TGTGCCACCAGCAGCCTTGACTATGGCTACACCTTC.

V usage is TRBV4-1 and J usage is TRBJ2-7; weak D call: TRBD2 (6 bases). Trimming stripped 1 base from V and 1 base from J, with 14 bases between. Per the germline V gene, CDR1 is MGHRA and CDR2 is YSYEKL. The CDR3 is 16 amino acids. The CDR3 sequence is CASSQGWRGSSYEQYF. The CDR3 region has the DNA TGCGCCAGCAGCCAAGGATGGCGGGGATCTTCCTACGAGCAGTACTTC.

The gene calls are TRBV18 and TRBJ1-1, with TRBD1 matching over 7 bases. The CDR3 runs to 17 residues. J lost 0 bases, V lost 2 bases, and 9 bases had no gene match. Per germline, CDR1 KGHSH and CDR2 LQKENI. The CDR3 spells CASSPTAGGLLNTEAFF. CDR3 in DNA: TGTGCCAGCTCACCAACCGCAGGGGGTCTCCTGAACACTGAAGCTTTCTTT.

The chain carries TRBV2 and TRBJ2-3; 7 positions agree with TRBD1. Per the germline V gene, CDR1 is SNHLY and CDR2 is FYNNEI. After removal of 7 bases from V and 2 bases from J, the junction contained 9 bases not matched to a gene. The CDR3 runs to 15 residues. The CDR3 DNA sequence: TGTGCCAGCAACACGGTACAGGGGAACACAGATACGCAGTATTTT. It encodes CASNTVQGNTDTQYF.

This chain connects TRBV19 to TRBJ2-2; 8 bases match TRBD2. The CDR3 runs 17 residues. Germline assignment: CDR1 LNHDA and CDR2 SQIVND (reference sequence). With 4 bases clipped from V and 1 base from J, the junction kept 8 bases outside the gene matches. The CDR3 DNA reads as TGTGCCAGTAGTACCTCCCCCGGGACTAGGAACACCGGGGAGCTGTTTTTT. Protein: CASSTSPGTRNTGELFF.

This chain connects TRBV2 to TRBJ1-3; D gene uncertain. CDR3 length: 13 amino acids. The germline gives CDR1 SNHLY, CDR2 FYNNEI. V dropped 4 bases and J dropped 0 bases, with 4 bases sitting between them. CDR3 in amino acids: CASSGFSGNTIYF. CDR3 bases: TGTGCCAGCAGTGGATTCTCTGGAAACACCATATATTTT.

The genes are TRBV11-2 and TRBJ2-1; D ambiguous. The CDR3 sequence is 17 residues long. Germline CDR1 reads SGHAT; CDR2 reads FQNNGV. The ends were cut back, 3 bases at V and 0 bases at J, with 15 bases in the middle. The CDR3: CASSFNPSWSSYNEQFF. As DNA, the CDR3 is TGTGCCAGCAGCTTCAACCCGAGCTGGAGCTCCTACAATGAGCAGTTCTTC.

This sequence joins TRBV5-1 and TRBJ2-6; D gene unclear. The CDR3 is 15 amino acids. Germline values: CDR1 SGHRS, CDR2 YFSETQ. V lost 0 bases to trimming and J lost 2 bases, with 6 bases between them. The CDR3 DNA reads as TGCGCCAGCAGCTTGGATGGGGCTGGGGCCAACGTCCTGACTTTC. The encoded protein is CASSLDGAGANVLTF. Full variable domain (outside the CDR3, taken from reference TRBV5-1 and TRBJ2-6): KAGVTQTPRYLIKTRGQQVTLSCSPISGHRSVSWYQQTPGQGLQFLFEYFSETQRNKGNFPGRFSGRQFSNSRSEMNVSTLELGDSALYLCASSLDGAGANVLTFGAGSRLTVL.

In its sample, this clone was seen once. DNA for the CDR3: TGTGCCAGCAAGCTCTCTGGGGGGCTAGACGAGCAGTACTTC. Residues: CASKLSGGLDEQYF. The genes are TRBV6-5 and TRBJ2-7; D may be TRBD1 or TRBD2 (6 bases each). Trimming stripped 7 bases from V and 5 bases from J, with 18 bases between. From germline, CDR1 is MNHEY and CDR2 SVGAGI. This CDR3 is 14 amino acids long.

CDR3 DNA sequence: TGTGCCAGCTCACCACCCGGGGAGACCCAGTACTTC. Translating it yields CASSPPGETQYF. The rearrangement joins TRBV18 to TRBJ2-5; unclear D gene. The germline CDR1 and CDR2 sequences are KGHSH and LQKENI. This CDR3 comprises 12 residues. Between the trimmed V and J ends, which lost 0 bases and 5 bases, there was a span of 4 bases.

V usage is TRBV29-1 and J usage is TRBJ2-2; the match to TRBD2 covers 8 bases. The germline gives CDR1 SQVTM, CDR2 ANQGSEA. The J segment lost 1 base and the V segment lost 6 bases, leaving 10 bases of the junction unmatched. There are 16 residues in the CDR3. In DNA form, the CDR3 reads TGCAGCGTCCCCCAGCGGGAGAGGTGGAACACCGGGGAGCTGTTTTTT. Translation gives CSVPQRERWNTGELFF.

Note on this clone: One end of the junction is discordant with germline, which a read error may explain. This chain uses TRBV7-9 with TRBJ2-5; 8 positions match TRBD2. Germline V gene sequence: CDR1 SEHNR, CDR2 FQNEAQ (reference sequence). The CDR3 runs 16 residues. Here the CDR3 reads CWRGAQGFTDQETQYF. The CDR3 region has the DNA TGCTGGCGGGGGGCTCAGGGGTTCACAGATCAAGAGACCCAGTACTTC.

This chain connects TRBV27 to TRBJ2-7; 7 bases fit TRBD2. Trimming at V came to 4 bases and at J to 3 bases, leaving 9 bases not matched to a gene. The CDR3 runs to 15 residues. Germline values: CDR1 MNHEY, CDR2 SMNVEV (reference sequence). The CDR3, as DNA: TGTGCCAGCAGTTACTCTAGCGGTGGTAGCTACGAGCAGTACTTC. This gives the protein CASSYSSGGSYEQYF.

CDR3 residues: CASSLGQGSPLGETQYF. In nucleotides, the CDR3 is TGTGCCAGCAGCTTGGGACAGGGGTCCCCATTGGGAGAGACCCAGTACTTC. The rearrangement joins TRBV5-4 to TRBJ2-5, with 8 bases identical to TRBD1. The J segment lost 4 bases and the V segment lost 0 bases, leaving 11 bases of the junction unmatched. The CDR3 is made up of 17 amino acids. CDR1 SGHNT and CDR2 YYREEE come from the germline V gene (reference sequence).

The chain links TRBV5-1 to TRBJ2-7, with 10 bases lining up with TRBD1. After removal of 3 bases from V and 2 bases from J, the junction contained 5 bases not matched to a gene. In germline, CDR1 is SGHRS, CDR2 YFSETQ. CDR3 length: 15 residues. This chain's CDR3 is CASSSGTGVPYEQYF. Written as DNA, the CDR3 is TGCGCCAGCAGCTCCGGGACAGGGGTTCCCTACGAGCAGTACTTC.

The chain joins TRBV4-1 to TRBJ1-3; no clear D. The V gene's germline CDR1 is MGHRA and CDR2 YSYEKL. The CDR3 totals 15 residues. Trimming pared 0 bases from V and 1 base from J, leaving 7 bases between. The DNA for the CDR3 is TGCGCCAGCAGCCAAGATGGGGTTTCTGGAAACACCATATATTTT. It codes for CASSQDGVSGNTIYF.

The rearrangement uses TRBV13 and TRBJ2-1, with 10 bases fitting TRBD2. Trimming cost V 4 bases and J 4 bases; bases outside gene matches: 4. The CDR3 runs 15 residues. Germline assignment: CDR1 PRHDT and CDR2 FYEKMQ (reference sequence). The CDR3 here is CASSSWTSGYNEQFF. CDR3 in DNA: TGTGCCAGCAGCTCCTGGACTAGCGGTTACAATGAGCAGTTCTTC. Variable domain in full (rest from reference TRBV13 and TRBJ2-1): AAGVIQSPRHLIKEKRETATLKCYPIPRHDTVYWYQQGPGQDPQFLISFYEKMQSDKGSIPDRFSAQQFSDYHSELNMSSLELGDSALYFCASSSWTSGYNEQFFGPGTRLTVL.

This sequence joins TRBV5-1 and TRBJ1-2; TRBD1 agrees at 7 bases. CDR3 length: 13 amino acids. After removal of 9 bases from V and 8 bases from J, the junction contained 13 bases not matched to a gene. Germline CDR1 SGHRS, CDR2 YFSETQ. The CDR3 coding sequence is TGCGCCACCCAACCGACGACAGGGCGAGGCTACACCTTC. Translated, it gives CATQPTTGRGYTF.

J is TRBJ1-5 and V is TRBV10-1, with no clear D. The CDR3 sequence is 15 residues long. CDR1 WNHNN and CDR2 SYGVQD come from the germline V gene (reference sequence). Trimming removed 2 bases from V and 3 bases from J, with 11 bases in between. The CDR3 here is CASSERCPANQPQHF. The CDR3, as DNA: TGCGCCAGCAGTGAGAGGTGCCCGGCCAATCAGCCCCAGCATTTT.